These 22 T cell receptor beta chains originate from one sample sequenced in a study of blood T cell repertoires in COVID-19. Clones were sequenced by immunoSEQ multiplex PCR, and TCRdb holds only the in-frame ones, with some missing. Of over 120,000 clones in the sample, roughly 80% were seen once. Sequencing used peripheral blood. The receptors originated from a woman aged 60-70 years with acute or convalescent COVID-19.

Of note for this clone: The sample carries other DNA sequences with the same CDR3. The V and J genes are TRBV12-3 or TRBV12-4 and TRBJ2-7; tentative D call: TRBD1 (5 bases). V lost 5 bases and J lost 3, with 5 bases in between. The CDR3 covers 11 residues. The CDR3 DNA follows: TGTGCCAGCAGTCAGGGCTACGAGCAGTACTTC. This sequence encodes CASSQGYEQYF.

This chain connects TRBV11-2 to TRBJ2-3; D may be TRBD1 (6 bases). Deletions cut 7 bases from V and 1 base from J, with 18 bases between. The CDR3 sequence is 16 residues long. Germline CDR1 is SGHAT and CDR2 is FQNNGV. The CDR3 nucleotides read TGTGCCAGCAACCCCTTAGGATACAGGGGCACAGATACGCAGTATTTT. Residues: CASNPLGYRGTDTQYF.

The rearrangement joins TRBV19 to TRBJ1-5; 8 bases match TRBD1. Germline lookup yields CDR1 LNHDA and CDR2 SQIVND (reference sequence). V gave up 7 bases and J gave up 4 bases; unmatched junction bases: 18. The CDR3 loop spans 18 amino acids. CDR3 loop: CASTGDVSWTGINQPQHF. As DNA, the CDR3 is TGTGCCAGTACGGGGGACGTCTCCTGGACAGGGATAAATCAGCCCCAGCATTTT. Full variable domain (outside the CDR3, taken from reference TRBV19 and TRBJ1-5): DGGITQSPKYLFRKEGQNVTLSCEQNLNHDAMYWYRQDPGQGLRLIYYSQIVNDFQKGDIAEGYSVSREKKESFPLTVTSAQKNPTAFYLCASTGDVSWTGINQPQHFGDGTRLSIL.

The rearrangement links TRBV6-1 to TRBJ2-7; 11 positions match TRBD2. After removal of 4 bases from V and 1 base from J, the junction contained 12 bases not matched to a gene. CDR3 size: 18 residues. From germline, CDR1 is MNHNS and CDR2 SASEGT. The CDR3 DNA follows: TGTGCCAGCAGTGGGACCGGGACTAGCGGACTAAGATCCTACGAGCAGTACTTC. Translation gives CASSGTGTSGLRSYEQYF.

The sample holds a few counts of this clone. The rearrangement links TRBV6-6 to TRBJ2-7; TRBD2 is a possible D gene (6 bases). The V gene lost 10 bases and the J gene lost 2 bases, with 12 bases spanning the gap. The CDR3 runs to 12 residues. Germline values: CDR1 MNHNY, CDR2 SVGAGI (reference sequence). CDR3: CAIQAGAYEQYF. Here the CDR3 DNA reads TGTGCCATACAAGCGGGCGCCTACGAGCAGTACTTC.

In this sample, this clone turned up once. This sequence joins TRBV24-1 and TRBJ2-3, with 8 nucleotides matching TRBD1. The CDR3 loop spans 15 amino acids. V lost 4 bases and J lost 1; bases outside the gene matches: 3. Germline-derived CDR1 and CDR2 are KGHDR and SFDVKD. The CDR3 DNA is TGTGCCACCAGTGAGTCGACAGGGGGCACAGATACGCAGTATTTT. As protein: CATSESTGGTDTQYF.

This rearrangement joins TRBV5-6 to TRBJ2-1; no definite D call. The CDR3 spans 15 residues. Germline CDR1 and CDR2: SGHDT and YYEEEE. V lost 4 bases and J 4 bases, leaving 15 bases between the germline ends. This chain's CDR3 is CASSPFSTTYNEQFF. Written as DNA, the CDR3 is TGTGCCAGCAGCCCCTTTAGCACCACTTACAATGAGCAGTTCTTC.

This chain joins TRBV19 and TRBJ1-3; D may be TRBD1 (5 bases). The CDR3 length is 14 residues. CDR1 LNHDA and CDR2 SQIVND come from the germline V gene (reference sequence). Trimming left V 6 bases short and J 4 bases short, with 13 bases between. CDR3 nucleotide sequence: TGTGCCAGTAGCCCAGGGATGGTGGGAAACACCATATATTTT. This codes for CASSPGMVGNTIYF.

V gene TRBV27 combines with J gene TRBJ2-7; possible D gene TRBD1, 6 bases. CDR3 length: 13 residues. V lost 5 bases and J 9 bases, leaving 17 bases between the germline ends. Germline CDR1 MNHEY, CDR2 SMNVEV (reference sequence). This CDR3 reads CASSQQGRLVQYF. The CDR3 coding sequence is TGTGCCAGCAGTCAACAGGGACGGCTTGTGCAGTACTTC.

This chain uses TRBV19 with TRBJ1-2, with 7 bases aligning to TRBD1. Trimming at V came to 6 bases and at J to 6 bases, leaving 7 bases not matched to a gene. The CDR3 consists of 13 residues. From germline, CDR1 is LNHDA and CDR2 SQIVND (reference sequence). CDR3 nucleotide sequence: TGTGCCAGTAGGAAGGGGACAGAGAATGGCTACACCTTC. It codes for CASRKGTENGYTF.

This chain links TRBV19 with TRBJ1-1, with no clear D. Germline V lookup: CDR1 LNHDA, CDR2 SQIVND (reference sequence). The CDR3 loop spans 14 amino acids. V was pared by 6 bases and J by 0 bases, with 11 bases between. The CDR3 is CASRQQTMNTEAFF. As DNA, the CDR3 is TGTGCCAGTAGACAGCAGACTATGAACACTGAAGCTTTCTTT.

This clone was seen more than once but under ten times. The chain uses TRBV4-3 and TRBJ1-2; 7 nucleotides agree with TRBD1. Losses at the gene ends were 0 bases for V and 6 bases for J; bases not matched to a gene: 10. The CDR3 runs 16 residues. Per the germline V gene, CDR1 is LGHNA and CDR2 is YSLEER. CDR3 residues: CASSQEPRQGYDGYTF. The CDR3 DNA follows: TGCGCCAGCAGCCAAGAGCCTCGACAGGGTTACGATGGCTACACCTTC.

The gene calls are TRBV7-9 and TRBJ2-1, with D hard to call. CDR3 length: 13 amino acids. Between the trimmed V and J ends, which lost 4 bases and 7 bases, there was a span of 11 bases. Germline V gene data show CDR1 as SEHNR and CDR2 as FQNEAQ (reference sequence). The CDR3 coding sequence is TGTGCCAGCAGCTCTAATGACAAGAATGAGCAGTTCTTC. Its translation is CASSSNDKNEQFF.

The CDR3 protein is CASSASAVANTGELFF. CDR3 in DNA: TGTGCCAGCAGCGCCTCTGCGGTAGCGAACACCGGGGAGCTGTTTTTT. The chain is built from TRBV11-3 and TRBJ2-2; no firm D call. The V and J ends lost 5 bases and 0 bases respectively, with 13 bases between them. There are 16 residues in the CDR3. The V gene's germline CDR1 is SGHNT and CDR2 YENEEA. The full variable domain, in which reference TRBV11-3 and TRBJ2-2 provide the parts outside the CDR3, is EAGVVQSPRYKIIEKKQPVAFWCNPISGHNTLYWYLQNLGQGPELLIRYENEEAVDDSQLPKDRFSAERLKGVDSTLKIQPAELGDSAVYLCASSASAVANTGELFFGEGSRLTVL.

DNA of the CDR3: TGTGCCAGCAGTTTCCAACAGGGGGAGCGGGCCTACACCTTC. This sequence encodes CASSFQQGERAYTF. The chain uses TRBV27 and TRBJ1-2; TRBD1 agrees at 8 bases. The CDR3 covers 14 residues. J gave up 10 bases and V 3 bases, and 10 bases lay outside the gene matches. CDR1 and CDR2 (germline): MNHEY, SMNVEV (reference sequence).

This clone was observed a handful of times. The gene calls are TRBV9 and TRBJ1-1; D remains ambiguous. Germline CDR1 SGDLS, CDR2 YYNGEE. The CDR3 extends over 13 amino acids. Trimming took 1 base from V and 8 from J, leaving 12 bases between them. This chain's CDR3 is CASSVLWIGEAFF. The CDR3, as DNA: TGTGCCAGCAGCGTATTATGGATCGGGGAAGCTTTCTTT.

CDR3 sequence (DNA): TGTGCCAGCAGCTCACCTGGCGGCACTGAAGCTTTCTTT. It encodes CASSSPGGTEAFF. This chain links TRBV5-4 with TRBJ1-1; no clear D. CDR3 length: 13 amino acids. Germline CDR1 is SGHNT and CDR2 is YYREEE (reference sequence). The V end was cut by 3 bases, the J end by 4 bases, with 10 bases between.

The V call is TRBV11-3, the J call TRBJ2-7; TRBD2 matches at 13 bases. CDR3 length: 20 amino acids. The germline V gene encodes CDR1 SGHNT and CDR2 YENEEA. Trimming at V came to 3 bases and at J to 0 bases, leaving 14 bases not matched to a gene. This CDR3 is CASSLGPRTSGSPSSYEQYF. CDR3 nucleotides: TGTGCCAGCAGCTTGGGACCTCGGACTAGCGGGAGCCCCAGCTCCTACGAGCAGTACTTC.

This chain connects TRBV28 to TRBJ1-2; 9 bases line up with TRBD1. The CDR3 covers 16 residues. Germline V gene data show CDR1 as MDHEN and CDR2 as SYDVKM. Trimming at V came to 6 bases and at J to 0 bases, leaving 8 bases not matched to a gene. DNA of the CDR3: TGTGCCAGCAGACCTGGGCGACAGGGGGCTAACTATGGCTACACCTTC. It encodes CASRPGRQGANYGYTF.

The chain links TRBV3-1 (or the pseudogene TRBV3-2) to TRBJ1-1; D gene ambiguous. The V gene lost 2 bases and the J gene lost 6 bases, with 4 bases spanning the gap. The germline CDR1 and CDR2 sequences are LGHDT and YNNKEL (reference sequence). The CDR3 is 11 residues long. CDR3 sequence reads: CASSQSAEAFF. The CDR3, as DNA: TGTGCCAGCAGCCAATCGGCTGAAGCTTTCTTT.

The chain employs TRBV7-9 and TRBJ2-7; 8 bases align to TRBD1. Germline V gene data show CDR1 as SEHNR and CDR2 as FQNEAQ (reference sequence). The CDR3 runs to 16 residues. The trim removed 2 bases at V and 5 bases at J, leaving 11 bases unmatched. CDR3 protein: CASSLSGQGLFHEQYF. Here the CDR3 DNA reads TGTGCCAGCAGCTTATCTGGACAGGGCTTATTTCACGAGCAGTACTTC.

The gene calls are TRBV3-1 (or the pseudogene TRBV3-2) and TRBJ2-1; D gene uncertain. Germline V gives CDR1 LGHDT, CDR2 YNNKEL (reference sequence). The CDR3 runs 13 residues. V was shortened by 4 bases and J by 7 bases, with 11 bases between the two germline ends. The CDR3 here is CASSPSTGNEQFF. CDR3 nucleotides: TGTGCCAGCAGCCCGTCGACCGGGAATGAGCAGTTCTTC.